The rows below give T cell receptor beta chains drawn from one sample of a study of graft-versus-host responses after intestinal transplantation. TCRdb's copy holds only in-frame clones and misses some; the assay was immunoSEQ multiplex PCR. This sample has about 130,000 clones; just over 90% occur once, and the top ten carry around 0.15%. These receptors are not linked to any known antigen. The sample here was unstimulated CD4+ T cells sorted from spleen or lymph node cells, taken before intestinal transplant. Receptors were obtained from a human donor who received an intestinal transplant. Each CDR3 is given with its conserved first and last residue. A D gene is named only where the DNA matches it firmly. Clone size is given for some rows only: seen once, a few or many times, or a class if the clone is expanded.

v_gene	abundance	j_gene	d_gene	CDR3aa	CDR3nt
TRBV10-1	-	TRBJ2-3	-	CASSVAPFPNVNTQYF	TGCGCCAGCAGCGTTGCCCCGTTCCCCAACGTCAATACGCAGTATTTT
TRBV18	-	TRBJ2-7	-	CASSPGLEGEQYF	TGTGCCAGCTCACCAGGTCTCGAGGGGGAGCAGTACTTC
TRBV18	-	TRBJ1-1	-	CASSPNEGRLMAEAFF	TGTGCCAGCTCACCAAATGAAGGGCGGCTGATGGCTGAAGCTTTCTTT
TRBV6-6	-	TRBJ1-2	-	CASSTGQGRSHGYTF	TGTGCCAGCAGCACCGGCCAGGGGAGATCCCATGGCTACACCTTC
TRBV6-1	-	TRBJ2-5	-	CASIGVGETQYF	TGTGCCAGCATAGGGGTTGGGGAGACCCAGTACTTC
TRBV7-9	once	TRBJ1-2	-	CASSLGRDDGYTF	TGTGCCAGCAGCTTAGGTAGAGACGATGGCTACACCTTC
TRBV5-1	once	TRBJ2-2	-	CASNPGADTGELFF	TGCGCCAGCAACCCGGGGGCGGACACCGGGGAGCTGTTTTTT
TRBV11-2	-	TRBJ1-3	TRBD1	CASSLGQTFSGNTIYF	TGTGCCAGCAGCTTGGGACAGACTTTTTCTGGAAACACCATATATTTT
TRBV15	-	TRBJ2-7	-	CATSREPAGRSSYEQYF	TGTGCCACCAGCAGAGAACCGGCAGGGAGGAGCTCCTACGAGCAGTACTTC
TRBV2	-	TRBJ2-2	-	CASTEGRTGELFF	TGTGCCAGCACGGAGGGGCGCACCGGGGAGCTGTTTTTT
TRBV6-5	-	TRBJ1-2	-	CASSRGGNYGYTF	TGTGCCAGCTCCCGTGGGGGAAACTATGGCTACACCTTC
TRBV5-8	-	TRBJ2-7	TRBD2	CASSPGGSYEQYF	TGTGCCAGCAGCCCGGGAGGCTCCTACGAGCAGTACTTC
TRBV11-2	-	TRBJ2-1	-	CASSFMNNEQFF	TGTGCCAGCAGTTTTATGAACAATGAGCAGTTCTTC
TRBV5-4	once	TRBJ2-5	TRBD2	CASSLGGGGSRETQYF	TGTGCCAGCAGCTTGGGCGGGGGAGGGTCCAGAGAGACCCAGTACTTC
TRBV9	-	TRBJ1-6	-	CASSQGGGAPLHF	TGTGCCAGCAGCCAAGGGGGTGGGGCTCCCCTCCACTTT
TRBV5-1	-	TRBJ2-5	TRBD2	CASSPRGGFETQYF	TGCGCCAGCAGCCCGCGGGGGGGCTTTGAGACCCAGTACTTC
TRBV19	-	TRBJ2-2	TRBD2	CASSFLAGANTGELFF	TGTGCCAGTAGTTTCTTAGCGGGGGCCAACACCGGGGAGCTGTTTTTT
TRBV28	-	TRBJ2-5	TRBD1	CASIEQGAGETQYF	TGTGCCAGCATTGAACAGGGGGCCGGGGAGACCCAGTACTTC
TRBV7-2	-	TRBJ1-5	-	CASSLVSARQPQHF	TGTGCCAGCAGCTTAGTATCAGCCCGTCAGCCCCAGCATTTT
TRBV6-5	-	TRBJ1-6	-	CASSYGKTGGSALHF	TGTGCCAGCAGTTACGGAAAGACAGGCGGGAGCGCCCTCCACTTT
TRBV19	once	TRBJ1-2	-	CASSAGLGALGYTF	TGTGCCAGTAGTGCAGGGTTGGGGGCCCTTGGCTACACCTTC
TRBV23-1	-	TRBJ2-7	-	CASSQAFYEQYF	TGCGCCAGCAGTCAAGCCTTCTACGAGCAGTACTTC
TRBV19	-	TRBJ2-3	-	CASSIASSTDTQYF	TGTGCCAGTAGTATCGCCTCTAGCACAGATACGCAGTATTTT
TRBV7-7	-	TRBJ2-6	-	CASSGGPKPQSRANVLTF	TGTGCCAGCAGCGGGGGTCCTAAGCCACAAAGTCGGGCCAACGTCCTGACTTTC
TRBV5-4	-	TRBJ2-1	-	CASSLPPLGNEQFF	TGTGCCAGCAGCTTACCCCCGTTGGGTAATGAGCAGTTCTTC
TRBV11-3	once	TRBJ1-2	-	CASSLAGFNYGYTF	TGTGCCAGCAGCTTGGCGGGCTTCAACTATGGCTACACCTTC
TRBV7-9	-	TRBJ2-3	-	CASSLEVLATPSQYF	TGTGCCAGCAGCTTAGAGGTTCTAGCGACCCCTTCGCAGTATTTT
TRBV5-1	-	TRBJ2-5	TRBD1	CASSSGQVQETQYF	TGCGCCAGCAGCTCCGGACAGGTCCAAGAGACCCAGTACTTC
TRBV6-1	-	TRBJ1-2	-	CASSRGLYYGYTF	TGTGCCAGCTCACGGGGGCTTTACTATGGCTACACCTTC
TRBV2	-	TRBJ1-6	-	CAISGQSNSPLHF	TGTGCCATATCGGGTCAATCTAATTCACCCCTCCACTTT
TRBV9	-	TRBJ1-4	TRBD1	CASLGTANEKLFF	TGTGCCAGCCTCGGGACAGCTAATGAAAAACTGTTTTTT
TRBV7-9	-	TRBJ2-3	TRBD2	CASSRSGGATDTQYF	TGTGCCAGCAGCCGTAGCGGGGGGGCCACAGATACGCAGTATTTT
TRBV2	once	TRBJ2-3	TRBD2	CASLAGGKNTQYF	TGTGCCAGCCTAGCGGGGGGTAAGAATACGCAGTATTTT
TRBV11-3	-	TRBJ2-1	-	CASSLGGIYNEQFF	TGTGCCAGCAGCTTAGGGGGGATCTACAATGAGCAGTTCTTC